The 5 T cell receptor beta chains in this list originate from one sample, sequenced in a study of technical replicates of blood from a handful of donors. Here immunoSEQ multiplex PCR was the method, and the copy in TCRdb shows in-frame clones only, minus some. The table records about 94,000 clones, 90% to 97% of them present only once. The sample was T cells isolated from PBMCs. These receptors were collected from a human donor in good health.

The chain joins TRBV6-1 to TRBJ2-2; D is perhaps TRBD1 (5 bases). Germline CDR1 and CDR2: MNHNS and SASEGT. V lost 2 bases and J 2 bases, leaving 9 bases between the germline ends. The CDR3 is made up of 15 amino acids. This chain's CDR3 is CASSELDRNTGELFF. DNA for the CDR3: TGTGCCAGCAGTGAACTAGACAGAAACACCGGGGAGCTGTTTTTT.

This clone showed up just once. The rearrangement links TRBV9 to TRBJ1-1; D is unclear. The CDR3 is 9 amino acids. Germline assignment: CDR1 SGDLS and CDR2 YYNGEE. Trimming removed 6 bases from V and 8 bases from J, with 5 bases in between. The chain's CDR3 is CASIREAFF. The CDR3 DNA reads as TGTGCCAGCATCAGAGAAGCTTTCTTT.

The chain uses TRBV9 and TRBJ2-7, with 8 bases lining up with TRBD1. J gave up 2 bases and V 3 bases, and 4 bases lay outside the gene matches. CDR1 SGDLS and CDR2 YYNGEE come from the germline V gene. The CDR3 is 14 residues long. CDR3 DNA sequence: TGTGCCAGCAGCGGGGGACAGGCCGCCTACGAGCAGTACTTC. Translated: CASSGGQAAYEQYF.

The V and J genes are TRBV10-3 and TRBJ2-5; 7 bases match TRBD1. V was pared by 10 bases and J by 5 bases, with 10 bases of the junction left unmatched. The germline V gene encodes CDR1 ENHRY and CDR2 SYGVKD. This CDR3 spans 13 amino acids. The CDR3 here is CATRVGGEETQYF. CDR3 DNA: TGTGCCACGCGAGTAGGGGGCGAGGAGACCCAGTACTTC.

V is TRBV7-9 and J is TRBJ1-4; D is possibly TRBD1 (6 bases). The CDR3 sequence is 16 residues long. Germline-derived CDR1 and CDR2 are SEHNR and FQNEAQ (reference sequence). V was shortened by 6 bases and J by 2 bases, with 16 bases between the two germline ends. The CDR3 reads CASSYRVASTNEKLFF. DNA of the CDR3: TGTGCCAGCAGTTACAGGGTAGCTTCGACTAATGAAAAACTGTTTTTT.